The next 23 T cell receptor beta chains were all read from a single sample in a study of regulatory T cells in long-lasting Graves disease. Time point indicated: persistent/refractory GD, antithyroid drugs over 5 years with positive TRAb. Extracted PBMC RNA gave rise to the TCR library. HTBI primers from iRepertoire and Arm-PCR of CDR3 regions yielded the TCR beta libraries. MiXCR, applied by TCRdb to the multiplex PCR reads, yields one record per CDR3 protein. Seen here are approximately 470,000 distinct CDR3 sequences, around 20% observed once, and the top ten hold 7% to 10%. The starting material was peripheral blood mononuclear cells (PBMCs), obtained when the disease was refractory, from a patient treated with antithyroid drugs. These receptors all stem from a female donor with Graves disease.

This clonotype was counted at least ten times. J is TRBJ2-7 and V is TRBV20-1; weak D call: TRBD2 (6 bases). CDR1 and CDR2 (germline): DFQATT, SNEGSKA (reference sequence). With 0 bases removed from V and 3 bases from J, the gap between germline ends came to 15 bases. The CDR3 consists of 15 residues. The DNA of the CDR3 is TGCAGTGCTAGAGATTTATACGGGGGAAACTACGAGCAGTACTTC. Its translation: CSARDLYGGNYEQYF.

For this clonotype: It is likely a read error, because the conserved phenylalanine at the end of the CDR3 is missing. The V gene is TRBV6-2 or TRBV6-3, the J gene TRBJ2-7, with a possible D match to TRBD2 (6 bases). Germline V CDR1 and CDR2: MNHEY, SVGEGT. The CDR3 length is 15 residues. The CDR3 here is CAGSYTGDTIYEQYL. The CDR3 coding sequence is TGTGCCGGCAGTTACACGGGAGACACCATCTACGAGCAGTACCTC.

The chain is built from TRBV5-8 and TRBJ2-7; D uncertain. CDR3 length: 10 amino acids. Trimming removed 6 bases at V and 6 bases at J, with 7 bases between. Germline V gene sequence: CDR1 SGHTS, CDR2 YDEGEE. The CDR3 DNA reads TGTGCCAGCATTCCCCTCGAGCAGTACTTC. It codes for CASIPLEQYF.

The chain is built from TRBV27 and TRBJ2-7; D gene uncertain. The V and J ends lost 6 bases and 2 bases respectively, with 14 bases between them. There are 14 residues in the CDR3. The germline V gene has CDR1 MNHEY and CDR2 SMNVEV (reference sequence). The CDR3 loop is CASRNIDGAYEQYF. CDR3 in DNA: TGTGCCAGCAGAAACATTGACGGAGCCTACGAGCAGTACTTC.

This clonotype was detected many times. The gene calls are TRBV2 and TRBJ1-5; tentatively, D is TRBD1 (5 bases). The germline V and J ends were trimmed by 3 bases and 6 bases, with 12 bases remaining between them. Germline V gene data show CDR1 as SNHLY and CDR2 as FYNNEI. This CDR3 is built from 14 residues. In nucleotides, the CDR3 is TGTGCCAGCAGTGACCCCCTCGGGGGTCAGCCCCAGCATTTT. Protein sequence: CASSDPLGGQPQHF.

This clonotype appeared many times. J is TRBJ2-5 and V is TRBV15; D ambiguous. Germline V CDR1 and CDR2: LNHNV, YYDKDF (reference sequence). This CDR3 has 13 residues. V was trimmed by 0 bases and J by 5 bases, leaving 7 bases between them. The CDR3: CATSRDVVETQYF. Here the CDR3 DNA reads TGTGCCACCAGCAGAGATGTCGTGGAGACCCAGTACTTC.

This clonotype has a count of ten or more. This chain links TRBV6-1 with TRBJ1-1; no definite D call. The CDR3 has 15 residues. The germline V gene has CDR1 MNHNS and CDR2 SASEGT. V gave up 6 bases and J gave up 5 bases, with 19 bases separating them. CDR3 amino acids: CASRPITDLGTEAFF. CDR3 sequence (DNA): TGTGCCAGCAGGCCCATCACAGACCTTGGAACTGAAGCTTTCTTT.

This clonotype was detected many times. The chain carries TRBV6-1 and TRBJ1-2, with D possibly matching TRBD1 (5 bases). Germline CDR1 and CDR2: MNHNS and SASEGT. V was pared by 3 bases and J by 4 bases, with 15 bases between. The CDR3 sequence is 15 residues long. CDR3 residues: CASSEPGVSGYGYTF. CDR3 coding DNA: TGTGCCAGCAGTGAGCCGGGGGTATCGGGCTATGGCTACACCTTC.

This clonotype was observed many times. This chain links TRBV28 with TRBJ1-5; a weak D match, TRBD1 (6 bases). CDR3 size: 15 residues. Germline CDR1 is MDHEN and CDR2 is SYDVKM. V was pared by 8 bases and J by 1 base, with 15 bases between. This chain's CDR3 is CASGKGGKSNQPQHF. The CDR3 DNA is TGTGCCAGCGGTAAGGGGGGGAAAAGCAATCAGCCCCAGCATTTT.

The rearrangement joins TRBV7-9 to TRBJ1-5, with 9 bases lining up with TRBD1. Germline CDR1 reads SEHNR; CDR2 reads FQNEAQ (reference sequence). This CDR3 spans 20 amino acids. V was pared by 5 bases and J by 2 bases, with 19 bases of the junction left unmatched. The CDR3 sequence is CASSPGQGEGFQWGNQPQHF. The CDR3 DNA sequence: TGTGCCAGCAGCCCGGGACAGGGTGAGGGGTTCCAATGGGGCAATCAGCCCCAGCATTTT.

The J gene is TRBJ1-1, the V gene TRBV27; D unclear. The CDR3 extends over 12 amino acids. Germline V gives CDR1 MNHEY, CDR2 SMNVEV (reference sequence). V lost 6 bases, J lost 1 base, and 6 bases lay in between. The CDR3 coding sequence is TGTGCCAGCAGGACCCGGAACACTGAAGCTTTCTTT. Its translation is CASRTRNTEAFF.

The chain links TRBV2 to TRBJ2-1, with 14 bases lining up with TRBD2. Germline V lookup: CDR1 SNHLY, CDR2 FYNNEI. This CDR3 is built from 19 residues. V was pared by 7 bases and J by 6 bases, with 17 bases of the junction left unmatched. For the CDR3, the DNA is TGTGCCAGCATTAGTGATATCGGGACTAGCGGGAGTTCAGCCAATGAGCAGTTCTTC. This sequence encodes CASISDIGTSGSSANEQFF. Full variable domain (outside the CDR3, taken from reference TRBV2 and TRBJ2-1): EPEVTQTPSHQVTQMGQEVILRCVPISNHLYFYWYRQILGQKVEFLVSFYNNEISEKSEIFDDQFSVERPDGSNFTLKIRSTKLEDSAMYFCASISDIGTSGSSANEQFFGPGTRLTVL.

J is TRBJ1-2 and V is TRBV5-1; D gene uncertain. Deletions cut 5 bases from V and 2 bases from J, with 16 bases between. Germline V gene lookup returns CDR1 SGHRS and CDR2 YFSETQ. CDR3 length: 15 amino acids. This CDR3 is CASRREITGNYGYTF. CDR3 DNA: TGCGCCAGCAGGAGGGAGATAACTGGGAACTATGGCTACACCTTC.

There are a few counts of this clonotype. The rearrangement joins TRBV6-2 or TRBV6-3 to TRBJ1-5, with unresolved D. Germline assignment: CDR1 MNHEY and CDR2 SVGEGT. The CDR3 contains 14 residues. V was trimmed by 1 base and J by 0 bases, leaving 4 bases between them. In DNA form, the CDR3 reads TGTGCCAGCAGTTACTTAGATAGCAATCAGCCCCAGCATTTT. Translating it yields CASSYLDSNQPQHF.

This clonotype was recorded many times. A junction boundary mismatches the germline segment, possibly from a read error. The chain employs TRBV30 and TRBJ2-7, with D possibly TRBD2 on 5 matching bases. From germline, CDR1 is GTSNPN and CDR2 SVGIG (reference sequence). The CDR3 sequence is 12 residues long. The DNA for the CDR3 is TGTGCCTGGAGTGTAACGGGATGGGATGGGAGCTTC. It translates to CAWSVTGWDGSF.

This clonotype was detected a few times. The CDR3 DNA reads as TGTGCCAGCAGTTATGGCACAGATACGCAGTATTTT. It translates to CASSYGTDTQYF. This rearrangement joins TRBV28 to TRBJ2-3; D not certain. Trimming removed 4 bases from V and 1 base from J, with 3 bases in between. This CDR3 has 12 amino acids. Looked up from germline, CDR1 is MDHEN and CDR2 is SYDVKM.

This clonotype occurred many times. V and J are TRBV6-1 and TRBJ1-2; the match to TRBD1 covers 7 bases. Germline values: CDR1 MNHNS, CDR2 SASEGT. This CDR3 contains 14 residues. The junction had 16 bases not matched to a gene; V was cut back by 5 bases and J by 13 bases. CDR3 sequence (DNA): TGTGCCAGCAGTAGAATGACAGGGAGTCAAGGTTTCACCTTC. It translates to CASSRMTGSQGFTF.

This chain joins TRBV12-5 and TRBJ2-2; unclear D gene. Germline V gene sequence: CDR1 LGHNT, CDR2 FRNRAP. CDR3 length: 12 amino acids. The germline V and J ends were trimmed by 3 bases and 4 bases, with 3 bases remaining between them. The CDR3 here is CASGFSTGELFF. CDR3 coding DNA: TGTGCTAGTGGTTTCTCCACCGGGGAGCTGTTTTTT.

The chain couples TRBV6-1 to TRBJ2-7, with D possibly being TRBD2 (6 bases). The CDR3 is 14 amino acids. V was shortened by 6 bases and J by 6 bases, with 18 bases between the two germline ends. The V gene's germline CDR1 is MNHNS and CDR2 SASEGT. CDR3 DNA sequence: TGTGCCAGCAGACTAGGGACTTGCGGGGTCGAGCAGTACTTC. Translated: CASRLGTCGVEQYF.

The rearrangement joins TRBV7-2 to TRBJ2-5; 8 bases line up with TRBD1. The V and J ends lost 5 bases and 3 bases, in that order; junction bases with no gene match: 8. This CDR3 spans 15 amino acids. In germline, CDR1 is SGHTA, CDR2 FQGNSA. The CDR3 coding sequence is TGTGCCAGCAGCCGGACAGGGTTAGGGGAAGAGACCCAGTACTTC. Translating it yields CASSRTGLGEETQYF.

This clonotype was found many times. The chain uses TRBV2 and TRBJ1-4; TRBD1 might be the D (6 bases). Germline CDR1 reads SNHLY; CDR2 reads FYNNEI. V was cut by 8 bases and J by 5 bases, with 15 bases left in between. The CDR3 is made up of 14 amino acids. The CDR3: CASCKDSVNEKLFF. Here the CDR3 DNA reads TGTGCCAGCTGTAAGGACAGCGTCAATGAAAAACTGTTTTTT.

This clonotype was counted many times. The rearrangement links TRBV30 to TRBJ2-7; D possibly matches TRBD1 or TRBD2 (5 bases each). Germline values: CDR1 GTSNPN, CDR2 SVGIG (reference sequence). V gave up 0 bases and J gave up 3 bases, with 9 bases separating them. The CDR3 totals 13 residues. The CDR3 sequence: CAWSVLGDYEQYF. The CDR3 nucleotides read TGTGCCTGGAGTGTACTGGGGGACTACGAGCAGTACTTC.

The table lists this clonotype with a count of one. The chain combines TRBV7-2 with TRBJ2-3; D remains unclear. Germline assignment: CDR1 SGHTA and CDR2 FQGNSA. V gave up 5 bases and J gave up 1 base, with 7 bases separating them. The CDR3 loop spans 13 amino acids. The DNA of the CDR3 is TGTGCCAGCAGCCCCGTGGGCACAGATACGCAGTATTTT. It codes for CASSPVGTDTQYF. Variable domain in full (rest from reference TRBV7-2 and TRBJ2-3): GAGVSQSPSNKVTEKGKDVELRCDPISGHTALYWYRQSLGQGLEFLIYFQGNSAPDKSGLPSDRFSAERTGGSVSTLTIQRTQQEDSAVYLCASSPVGTDTQYFGPGTRLTVL.